What follows are 25 T cell receptor beta chains derived from one specimen sequenced in a study of T cell changes during pregnancy in multiple sclerosis. Sequenced by immunoSEQ multiplex PCR; TCRdb stores in-frame clones only, minus some. The table lists 45,000 to 60,000 clones, 90% of them singletons, with roughly 3% in the top ten. Material: CD8+ T cells from peripheral blood mononuclear cells, obtained before pregnancy. These receptors were taken from a female donor with multiple sclerosis, enrolled in a pregnancy study.

The chain uses TRBV23-1 and TRBJ2-7; D gene unclear. TRBV23-1 is an ORF, with its function uncertain. The CDR3 extends over 15 amino acids. The V end lost 4 bases, the J end lost 2 bases, and 15 bases lay between the germline ends. CDR3 residues: CASSRSRLSPYEQYF. CDR3 bases: TGCGCCAGCAGTCGATCGAGGCTTAGCCCCTACGAGCAGTACTTC.

This clone was detected only once. The rearrangement links TRBV6-5 to TRBJ2-5; 9 bases are a match to TRBD1. The CDR3 consists of 15 residues. Germline V gives CDR1 MNHEY, CDR2 SVGAGI. J lost 4 bases, V lost 4 bases, and 7 bases had no gene match. CDR3 DNA: TGTGCCAGCAGTTCTCGGGACAGGGCGAGAGAGACCCAGTACTTC. Protein sequence: CASSSRDRARETQYF.

The rearrangement joins TRBV6-4 to TRBJ2-1; D is possibly TRBD2 (7 bases). Germline-derived CDR1 and CDR2 are MRHNA and SNTAGT. V was shortened by 2 bases and J by 3 bases, with 11 bases between the two germline ends. This CDR3 is built from 15 residues. The CDR3 loop is CASSDGGGGYNEQFF. CDR3 DNA: TGTGCCAGCAGTGACGGCGGGGGCGGCTACAATGAGCAGTTCTTC.

The CDR3 region has the DNA TGTGCCAGCAGCGTAGATCCAGCGGACCTCTCTGGGGCCAACGTCCTGACTTTC. Translating it yields CASSVDPADLSGANVLTF. The chain couples TRBV9 to TRBJ2-6; possibly TRBD2 for D (5 bases). The CDR3 extends over 18 amino acids. The V gene lost 0 bases and the J gene lost 0 bases, with 13 bases spanning the gap. The germline CDR1 and CDR2 sequences are SGDLS and YYNGEE.

This chain links TRBV9 with TRBJ2-1, with 10 bases fitting TRBD2. The germline V gene has CDR1 SGDLS and CDR2 YYNGEE. The V gene end was trimmed by 0 bases and the J gene end by 4 bases; junction bases not matched to a gene: 7. The length of the CDR3 is 17 residues. The CDR3 spells CASSVGPAGGTYNEQFF. DNA for the CDR3: TGTGCCAGCAGCGTAGGTCCAGCGGGGGGGACTTACAATGAGCAGTTCTTC.

This chain connects TRBV4-1 to TRBJ2-1, with D possibly matching TRBD2 (7 bases). Germline V gene data show CDR1 as MGHRA and CDR2 as YSYEKL. Trimming shortened V by 3 bases and J by 2 bases, and 8 bases separated the two germline ends. CDR3 length equals 14 residues. Written as DNA, the CDR3 is TGCGCCAGCAGCCACGGGGGGCCCTACAATGAGCAGTTCTTC. This codes for CASSHGGPYNEQFF.

This clone was observed a single time. The rearrangement links TRBV9 to TRBJ2-7; D possibly corresponds to TRBD2 (7 bases). Germline values: CDR1 SGDLS, CDR2 YYNGEE. V lost 4 bases to trimming and J lost 3 bases, with 26 bases between them. The length of the CDR3 is 18 residues. CDR3 DNA sequence: TGTGCCAGCAGCCCGGGGAGGGGGGTCCGTGCCCCCTTCTACGAGCAGTACTTC. Protein: CASSPGRGVRAPFYEQYF.

This sequence joins TRBV27 and TRBJ2-1; 14 bases are a match to TRBD2. The CDR3 sequence is 19 residues long. After removal of 3 bases from V and 3 bases from J, the junction contained 10 bases not matched to a gene. Looked up from germline, CDR1 is MNHEY and CDR2 is SMNVEV (reference sequence). CDR3 amino acids: CASSFLRLAGGEDYNEQFF. CDR3 sequence (DNA): TGTGCCAGCAGTTTTTTGAGACTAGCGGGGGGGGAGGACTACAATGAGCAGTTCTTC.

V gene TRBV12-5 combines with J gene TRBJ2-7, with 10 bases that match TRBD1. Trimming took 6 bases from V and 5 from J; bases not matched to a gene: 4. This CDR3 is built from 13 residues. Germline V gene sequence: CDR1 LGHNT, CDR2 FRNRAP. CDR3 loop: CASGRGTGDEQYF. CDR3 DNA: TGTGCTAGTGGGCGCGGGACAGGGGACGAGCAGTACTTC.

This sequence joins TRBV7-8 and TRBJ2-7; D is undetermined. V was pared by 2 bases and J by 2 bases, with 16 bases between. The CDR3 is made up of 16 amino acids. Germline V CDR1 and CDR2: SGHVS, FQNEAQ. CDR3 DNA sequence: TGTGCCAGCAGCTTATCATTGGGCCAGGTGACCTACGAGCAGTACTTC. It is translated as CASSLSLGQVTYEQYF.

V and J are TRBV7-2 and TRBJ1-2, with TRBD1 matching over 7 bases. This CDR3 has 16 residues. V was pared by 3 bases and J by 5 bases, with 12 bases of the junction left unmatched. Germline CDR1 and CDR2: SGHTA and FQGNSA. This CDR3 is CASSFLSNRGQYGYTF. The CDR3 DNA reads TGTGCCAGCAGCTTTCTTTCGAACAGGGGCCAATATGGCTACACCTTC.

The genes are TRBV9 and TRBJ2-1, with 13 bases fitting TRBD2. The germline CDR1 and CDR2 sequences are SGDLS and YYNGEE. Trimming cost V 0 bases and J 7 bases; bases outside gene matches: 13. The CDR3 sequence is 19 residues long. The CDR3 bases are TGTGCCAGCAGCGTAGGAGTACTAGCGGGGGGGCCTACGGCAAATGAGCAGTTCTTC. It is translated as CASSVGVLAGGPTANEQFF.

The chain links TRBV4-3 to TRBJ1-6; 7 nucleotides agree with TRBD1. In germline, CDR1 is LGHNA, CDR2 YSLEER. V shed 1 base and J 9 bases; nucleotides not matched to a gene: 6. This CDR3 contains 15 residues. CDR3 sequence: CASSQGGTATSPLHF. The CDR3 DNA sequence: TGCGCCAGCAGCCAAGGCGGGACAGCAACTTCACCCCTCCACTTT.

The chain employs TRBV13 and TRBJ2-7, with TRBD2 identical over 9 bases. The germline V gene encodes CDR1 PRHDT and CDR2 FYEKMQ (reference sequence). The CDR3 has 17 amino acids. With 8 bases clipped from V and 3 bases from J, the junction kept 17 bases outside the gene matches. This chain's CDR3 is CASYDEKTSGPLYEQYF. The CDR3 bases are TGTGCCAGCTACGATGAAAAGACTAGCGGACCCCTCTACGAGCAGTACTTC.

The gene calls are TRBV7-9 and TRBJ2-5, with 7 positions matching TRBD1. Trimming cost V 5 bases and J 2 bases; bases outside gene matches: 8. The germline V gene encodes CDR1 SEHNR and CDR2 FQNEAQ (reference sequence). The CDR3 is 15 amino acids. DNA of the CDR3: TGTGCCAGCAGCCAATCGACAGGGTTGCAAGAGACCCAGTACTTC. As protein: CASSQSTGLQETQYF.

The V and J genes are TRBV9 and TRBJ1-1; D might be TRBD1 (5 bases). Trimming took off 0 bases at V and 4 bases at J, with 10 bases between the two ends. CDR1 and CDR2 from the germline V gene are SGDLS and YYNGEE. The CDR3 totals 14 residues. The CDR3, as DNA: TGTGCCAGCAGCGTAGCTCGGACACCCACTGAAGCTTTCTTT. It codes for CASSVARTPTEAFF.

The genes are TRBV13 and TRBJ2-1, with 15 nucleotides matching TRBD2. Unmatched junction bases numbered 11, after V lost 3 bases and J lost 5 bases. Per germline, CDR1 PRHDT and CDR2 FYEKMQ (reference sequence). This CDR3 comprises 19 residues. CDR3 sequence (DNA): TGTGCCAGCAGCTTGGCGGGGACTAGCGGGGGGATATCCCACAATGAGCAGTTCTTC. The encoded protein is CASSLAGTSGGISHNEQFF.

This clone was detected only once. This chain connects TRBV4-3 to TRBJ1-5; D not resolved. The CDR3 is made up of 14 amino acids. V dropped 0 bases and J dropped 0 bases, with 3 bases sitting between them. Germline V gene sequence: CDR1 LGHNA, CDR2 YSLEER. The CDR3 reads CASSQDYSNQPQHF. DNA for the CDR3: TGCGCCAGCAGCCAAGATTATAGCAATCAGCCCCAGCATTTT.

This clone appeared once. The J gene is TRBJ2-4, the V gene TRBV27; maybe TRBD1 (5 bases). CDR1 is MNHEY, CDR2 SMNVEV, per germline (reference sequence). Deletions cut 5 bases from V and 0 bases from J, with 14 bases between. This CDR3 spans 16 amino acids. DNA of the CDR3: TGTGCCAGCAGTATCCAGGGTACGCTAGCCAAAAACATTCAGTACTTC. It encodes CASSIQGTLAKNIQYF.

This chain joins TRBV15 and TRBJ2-7; 8 nucleotides align to TRBD1. The V and J ends lost 3 bases and 3 bases, in that order; junction bases with no gene match: 7. The CDR3 runs 15 residues. From germline, CDR1 is LNHNV and CDR2 YYDKDF (reference sequence). The CDR3: CATSSAGGWNYEQYF. CDR3 nucleotide sequence: TGTGCCACCAGCAGCGCAGGGGGCTGGAACTACGAGCAGTACTTC. The entire variable domain, with the rest obtained from reference TRBV15 and TRBJ2-7, is as follows: DAMVIQNPRYQVTQFGKPVTLSCSQTLNHNVMYWYQQKSSQAPKLLFHYYDKDFNNEADTPDNFQSRRPNTSFCFLDIRSPGLGDTAMYLCATSSAGGWNYEQYFGPGTRLTVT.

The chain couples TRBV10-2 to TRBJ2-5; 11 bases match TRBD1. In germline, CDR1 is WSHSY, CDR2 SAAADI. The CDR3 contains 17 residues. V was pared by 0 bases and J by 7 bases, with 10 bases of the junction left unmatched. The CDR3 sequence is CASSESRTGGGKLTQYF. CDR3 DNA: TGCGCCAGCAGTGAGTCGAGGACAGGGGGCGGGAAGTTGACCCAGTACTTC.

As regards this clone: Germline and junction disagree at one end, which may indicate a read error. This chain links TRBV7-7 with TRBJ2-5; tentatively, D is TRBD2 (6 bases). Germline V lookup: CDR1 SSHAT, CDR2 FNYEAQ (reference sequence). This CDR3 comprises 14 residues. The CDR3 is CASSLGAAGETQYF. The CDR3 DNA follows: TGTGCTAGCAGCTTAGGTGCAGCGGGAGAGACCCAGTACTTC.

The rearrangement joins TRBV7-9 to TRBJ2-2, with D possibly matching TRBD1 (6 bases). The germline V gene encodes CDR1 SEHNR and CDR2 FQNEAQ (reference sequence). The CDR3 has 15 amino acids. V was shortened by 1 base and J by 3 bases, with 9 bases between the two germline ends. The DNA for the CDR3 is TGTGCCAGCAGCTTAGTTCAGGGGCACACCGGGGAGCTGTTTTTT. Amino acids: CASSLVQGHTGELFF.

The rearrangement links TRBV4-3 to TRBJ2-1; TRBD2 matches at 8 bases. V lost 0 bases and J lost 6; bases outside the gene matches: 4. The CDR3 totals 15 residues. Germline V gene lookup returns CDR1 LGHNA and CDR2 YSLEER. CDR3 region: CASSQDRTSSNEQFF. The CDR3 nucleotides are TGCGCCAGCAGCCAAGACCGGACTAGCAGCAATGAGCAGTTCTTC.

The V gene is TRBV5-1, the J gene TRBJ1-1, with 8 bases aligning to TRBD1. This CDR3 spans 13 amino acids. CDR1 and CDR2 (germline): SGHRS, YFSETQ. The V segment lost 5 bases and the J segment 5 bases; nucleotides outside the gene matches: 5. CDR3 amino acids: CASRLQGVTEAFF. For the CDR3, the DNA is TGCGCCAGCAGGTTACAGGGGGTTACTGAAGCTTTCTTT.